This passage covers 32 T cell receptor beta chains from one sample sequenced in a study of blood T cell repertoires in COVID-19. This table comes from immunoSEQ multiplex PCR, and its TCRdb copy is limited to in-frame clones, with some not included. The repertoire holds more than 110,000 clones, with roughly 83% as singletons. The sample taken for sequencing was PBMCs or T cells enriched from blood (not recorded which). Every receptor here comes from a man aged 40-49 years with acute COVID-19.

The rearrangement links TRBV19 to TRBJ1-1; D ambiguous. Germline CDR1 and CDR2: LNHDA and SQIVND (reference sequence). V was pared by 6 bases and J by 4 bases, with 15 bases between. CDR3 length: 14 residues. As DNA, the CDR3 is TGTGCCAGTAGCCCCACGGCAGGAGGCACTGAAGCTTTCTTT. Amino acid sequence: CASSPTAGGTEAFF.

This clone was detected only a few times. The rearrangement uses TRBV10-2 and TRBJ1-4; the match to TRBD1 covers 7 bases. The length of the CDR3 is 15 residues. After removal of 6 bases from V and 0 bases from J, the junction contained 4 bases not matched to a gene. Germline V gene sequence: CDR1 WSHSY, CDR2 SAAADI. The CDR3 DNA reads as TGCGCCAGCAGCAGGACAGGAGCAACTAATGAAAAACTGTTTTTT. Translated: CASSRTGATNEKLFF.

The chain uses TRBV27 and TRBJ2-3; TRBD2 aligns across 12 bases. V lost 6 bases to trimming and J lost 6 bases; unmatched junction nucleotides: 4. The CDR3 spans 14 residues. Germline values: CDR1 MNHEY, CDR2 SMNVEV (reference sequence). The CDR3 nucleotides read TGTGCCAGCAGACGGACTAGCGGGGAGGATACGCAGTATTTT. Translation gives CASRRTSGEDTQYF.

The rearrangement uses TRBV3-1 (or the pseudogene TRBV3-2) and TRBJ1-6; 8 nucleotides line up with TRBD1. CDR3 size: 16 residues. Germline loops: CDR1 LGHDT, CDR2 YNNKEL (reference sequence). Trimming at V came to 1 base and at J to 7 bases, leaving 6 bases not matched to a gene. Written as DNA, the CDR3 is TGTGCCAGCAGCCAAGGAACAGGACAGGGCAATTCACCCCTCCACTTT. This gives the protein CASSQGTGQGNSPLHF.

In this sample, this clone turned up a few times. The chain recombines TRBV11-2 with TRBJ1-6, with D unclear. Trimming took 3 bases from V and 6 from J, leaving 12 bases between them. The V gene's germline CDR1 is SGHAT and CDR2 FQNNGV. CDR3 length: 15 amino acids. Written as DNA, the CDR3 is TGTGCCAGCAGCTTGCGGGCCAGAAGTAATTCACCCCTCCACTTT. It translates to CASSLRARSNSPLHF.

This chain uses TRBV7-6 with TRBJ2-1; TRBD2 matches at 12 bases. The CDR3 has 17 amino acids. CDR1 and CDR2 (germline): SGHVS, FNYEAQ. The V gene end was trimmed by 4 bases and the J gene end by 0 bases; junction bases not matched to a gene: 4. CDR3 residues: CASSSLAGGSSYNEQFF. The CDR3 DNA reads TGTGCCAGCAGCTCCCTAGCGGGGGGGAGCTCCTACAATGAGCAGTTCTTC.

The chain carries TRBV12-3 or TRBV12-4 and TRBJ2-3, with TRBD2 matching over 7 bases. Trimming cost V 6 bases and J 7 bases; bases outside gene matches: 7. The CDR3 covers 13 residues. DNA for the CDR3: TGTGCCAGCAGGCCCGGGACTATAAATACGCAGTATTTT. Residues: CASRPGTINTQYF.

CDR3 bases: TGTGCCAGCAGCTTAAGGTCGAGGCAGGGATTTTATGGCTACACCTTC. This encodes CASSLRSRQGFYGYTF. The gene calls are TRBV7-2 and TRBJ1-2, with D perhaps matching TRBD1 (5 bases). V gave up 2 bases and J gave up 5 bases, with 18 bases separating them. This CDR3 has 16 amino acids. The germline CDR1 and CDR2 sequences are SGHTA and FQGNSA.

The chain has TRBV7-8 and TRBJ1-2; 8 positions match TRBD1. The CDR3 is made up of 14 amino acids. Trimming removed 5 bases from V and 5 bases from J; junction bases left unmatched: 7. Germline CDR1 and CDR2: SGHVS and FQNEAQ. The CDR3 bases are TGTGCCAGCAGCCTTCAACAGGGGGATTATGGCTACACCTTC. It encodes CASSLQQGDYGYTF.

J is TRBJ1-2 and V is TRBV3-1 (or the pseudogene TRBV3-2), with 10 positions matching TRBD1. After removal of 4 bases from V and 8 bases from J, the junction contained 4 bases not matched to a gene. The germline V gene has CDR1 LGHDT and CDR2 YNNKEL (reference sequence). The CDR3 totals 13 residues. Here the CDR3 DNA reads TGTGCCAGCAGCCCTGGACAGGGGGGCGGCTACACCTTC. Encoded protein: CASSPGQGGGYTF.

The CDR3 DNA sequence: TGTGCCAGCAGTTTAACCCCACCAGGGATTGAAGCTTTCTTT. Translating gives CASSLTPPGIEAFF. The chain employs TRBV27 and TRBJ1-1, with D possibly matching TRBD1 (5 bases). Per the germline V gene, CDR1 is MNHEY and CDR2 is SMNVEV (reference sequence). The CDR3 sequence is 14 residues long. Trimming stripped 2 bases from V and 7 bases from J, with 14 bases between.

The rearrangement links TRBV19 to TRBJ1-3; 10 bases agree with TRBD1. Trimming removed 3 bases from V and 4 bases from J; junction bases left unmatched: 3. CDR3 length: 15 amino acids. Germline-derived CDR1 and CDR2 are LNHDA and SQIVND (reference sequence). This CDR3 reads CASSIGTGAGNTIYF. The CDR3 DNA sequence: TGTGCCAGTAGTATTGGGACAGGGGCGGGAAACACCATATATTTT.

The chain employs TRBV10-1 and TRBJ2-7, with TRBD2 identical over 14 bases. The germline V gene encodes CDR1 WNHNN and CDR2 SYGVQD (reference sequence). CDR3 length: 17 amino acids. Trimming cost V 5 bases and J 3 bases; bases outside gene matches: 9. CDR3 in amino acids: CASSRGLAGGQNYEQYF. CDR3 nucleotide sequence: TGCGCCAGCAGTCGAGGACTAGCGGGAGGACAGAACTACGAGCAGTACTTC.

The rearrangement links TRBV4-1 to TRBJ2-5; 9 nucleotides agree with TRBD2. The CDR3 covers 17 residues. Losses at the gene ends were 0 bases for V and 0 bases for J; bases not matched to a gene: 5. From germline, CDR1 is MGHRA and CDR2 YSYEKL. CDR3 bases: TGCGCCAGCAGCCAAGACGCGGGGGGGGACTACCAAGAGACCCAGTACTTC. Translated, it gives CASSQDAGGDYQETQYF.

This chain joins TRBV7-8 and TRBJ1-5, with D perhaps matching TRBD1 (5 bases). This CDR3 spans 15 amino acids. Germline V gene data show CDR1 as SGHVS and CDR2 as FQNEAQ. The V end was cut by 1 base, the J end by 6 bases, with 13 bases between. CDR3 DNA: TGTGCCAGCAGCTTAGGAGGAGGGGTTGGTCAGCCCCAGCATTTT. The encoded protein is CASSLGGGVGQPQHF. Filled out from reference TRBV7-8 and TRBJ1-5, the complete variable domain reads GAGVSQSPRYKVAKRGQDVALRCDPISGHVSLFWYQQALGQGPEFLTYFQNEAQLDKSGLPSDRFFAERPEGSVSTLKIQRTQQEDSAVYLCASSLGGGVGQPQHFGDGTRLSIL.

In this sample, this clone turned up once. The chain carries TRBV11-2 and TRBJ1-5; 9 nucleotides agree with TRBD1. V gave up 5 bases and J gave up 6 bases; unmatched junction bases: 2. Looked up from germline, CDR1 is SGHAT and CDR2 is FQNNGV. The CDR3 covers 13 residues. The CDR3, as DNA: TGTGCCAGCAGCACGGGACAGGGTCAGCCCCAGCATTTT. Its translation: CASSTGQGQPQHF.

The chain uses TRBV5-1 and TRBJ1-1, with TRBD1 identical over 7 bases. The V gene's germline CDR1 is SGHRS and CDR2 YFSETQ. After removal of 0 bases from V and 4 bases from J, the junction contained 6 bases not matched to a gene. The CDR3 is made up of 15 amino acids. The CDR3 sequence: CASSLEPSGGTEAFF. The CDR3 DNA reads TGCGCCAGCAGCTTGGAACCATCAGGGGGCACTGAAGCTTTCTTT.

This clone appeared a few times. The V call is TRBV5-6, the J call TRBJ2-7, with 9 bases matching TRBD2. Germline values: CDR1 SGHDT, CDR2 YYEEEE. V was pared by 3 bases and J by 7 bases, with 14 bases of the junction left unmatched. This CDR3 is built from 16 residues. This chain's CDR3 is CASSSWSPGLAGEQYF. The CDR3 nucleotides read TGTGCCAGCAGCTCGTGGTCCCCGGGACTAGCTGGGGAGCAGTACTTC.

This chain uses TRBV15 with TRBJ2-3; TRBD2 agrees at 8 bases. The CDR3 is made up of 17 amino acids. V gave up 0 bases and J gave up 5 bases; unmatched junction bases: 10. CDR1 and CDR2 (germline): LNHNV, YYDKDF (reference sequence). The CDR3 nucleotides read TGTGCCACCAGCAGAGATCTAGCGGGCGAAGGTGGAGATACGCAGTATTTT. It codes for CATSRDLAGEGGDTQYF.

The CDR3 reads CASSAPPTVSYGYTF. CDR3 DNA sequence: TGTGCCAGCAGCGCCCCCCCGACAGTCTCCTATGGCTACACCTTC. This chain uses TRBV9 with TRBJ1-2; weak D call: TRBD1 (5 bases). With 3 bases removed from V and 4 bases from J, the gap between germline ends came to 16 bases. The CDR3 loop spans 15 amino acids. The germline V gene encodes CDR1 SGDLS and CDR2 YYNGEE.

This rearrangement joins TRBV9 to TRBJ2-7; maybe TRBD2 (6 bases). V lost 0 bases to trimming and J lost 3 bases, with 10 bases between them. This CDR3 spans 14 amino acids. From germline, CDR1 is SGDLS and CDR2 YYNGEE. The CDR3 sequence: CASSVGPSDYEQYF. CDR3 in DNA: TGTGCCAGCAGCGTAGGTCCTAGCGACTACGAGCAGTACTTC.

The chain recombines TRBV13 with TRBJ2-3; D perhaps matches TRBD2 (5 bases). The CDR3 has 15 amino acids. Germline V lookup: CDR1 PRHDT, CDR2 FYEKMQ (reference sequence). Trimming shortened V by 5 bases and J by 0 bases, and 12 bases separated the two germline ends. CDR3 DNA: TGTGCCAGCAGCACGACTACCACGAGCACAGATACGCAGTATTTT. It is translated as CASSTTTTSTDTQYF.

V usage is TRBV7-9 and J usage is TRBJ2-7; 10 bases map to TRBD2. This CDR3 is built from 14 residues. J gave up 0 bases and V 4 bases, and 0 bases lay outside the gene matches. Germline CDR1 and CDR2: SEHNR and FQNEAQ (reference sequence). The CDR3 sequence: CASSSSGGSYEQYF. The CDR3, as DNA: TGTGCCAGCAGCTCTAGCGGGGGCTCCTACGAGCAGTACTTC.

The CDR3 protein is CASSLVQGARDTQYF. For the CDR3, the DNA is TGCGCCAGCAGCTTGGTTCAGGGGGCAAGAGATACGCAGTATTTT. This rearrangement joins TRBV5-1 to TRBJ2-3; TRBD1 matches at 8 bases. CDR1 and CDR2 (germline): SGHRS, YFSETQ. The CDR3 has 15 residues. Losses at the gene ends were 0 bases for V and 5 bases for J; bases not matched to a gene: 5.

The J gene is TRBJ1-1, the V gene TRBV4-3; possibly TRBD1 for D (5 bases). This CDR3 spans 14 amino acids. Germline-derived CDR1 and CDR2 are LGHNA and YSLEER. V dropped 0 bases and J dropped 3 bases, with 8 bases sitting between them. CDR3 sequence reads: CASSQEGGYTEAFF. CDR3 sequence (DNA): TGCGCCAGCAGCCAAGAGGGGGGTTACACTGAAGCTTTCTTT.

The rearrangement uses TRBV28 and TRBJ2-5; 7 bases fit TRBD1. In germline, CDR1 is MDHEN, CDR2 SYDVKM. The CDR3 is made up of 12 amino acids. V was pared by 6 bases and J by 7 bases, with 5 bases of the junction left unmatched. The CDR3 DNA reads TGTGCCAGCAGCAAGGGGGCTAGGACCCAGTACTTC. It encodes CASSKGARTQYF.

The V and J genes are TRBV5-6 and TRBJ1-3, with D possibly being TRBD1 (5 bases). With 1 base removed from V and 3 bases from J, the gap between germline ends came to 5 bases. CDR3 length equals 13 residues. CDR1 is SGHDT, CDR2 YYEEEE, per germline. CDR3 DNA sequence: TGTGCCAGCAGCTTGACAGGTGGAAACACCATATATTTT. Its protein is CASSLTGGNTIYF.

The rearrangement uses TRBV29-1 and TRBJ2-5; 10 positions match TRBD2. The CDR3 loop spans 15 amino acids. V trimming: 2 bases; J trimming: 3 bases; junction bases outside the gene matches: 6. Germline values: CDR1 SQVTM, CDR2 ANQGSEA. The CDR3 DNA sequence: TGCAGCGTTGAACTAGCGGGAGTTTACGAAGAGACCCAGTACTTC. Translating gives CSVELAGVYEETQYF.

This CDR3 reads CASSLAGRSGNTIYF. CDR3 coding DNA: TGTGCCAGCAGTTTGGCAGGCCGCTCTGGAAACACCATATATTTT. The chain has TRBV28 and TRBJ1-3; D is uncertain. Deletions cut 3 bases from V and 0 bases from J, with 9 bases between. Germline CDR1 reads MDHEN; CDR2 reads SYDVKM. This CDR3 region has 15 residues.

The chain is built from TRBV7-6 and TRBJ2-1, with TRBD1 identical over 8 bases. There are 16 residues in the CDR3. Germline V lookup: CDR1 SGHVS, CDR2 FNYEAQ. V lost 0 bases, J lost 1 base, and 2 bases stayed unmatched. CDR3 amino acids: CASSLAHRGSYNEQFF. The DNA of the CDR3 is TGTGCCAGCAGCTTAGCTCACAGGGGGTCCTACAATGAGCAGTTCTTC.

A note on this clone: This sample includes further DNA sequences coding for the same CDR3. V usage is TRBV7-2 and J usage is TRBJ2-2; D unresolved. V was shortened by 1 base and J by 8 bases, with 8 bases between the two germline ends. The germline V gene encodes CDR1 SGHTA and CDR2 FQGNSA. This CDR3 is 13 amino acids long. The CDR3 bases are TGTGCCAGCAGCTTAGTTAGAGGTGGGGAGCTGTTTTTT. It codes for CASSLVRGGELFF. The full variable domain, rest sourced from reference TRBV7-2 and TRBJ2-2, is GAGVSQSPSNKVTEKGKDVELRCDPISGHTALYWYRQSLGQGLEFLIYFQGNSAPDKSGLPSDRFSAERTGGSVSTLTIQRTQQEDSAVYLCASSLVRGGELFFGEGSRLTVL.

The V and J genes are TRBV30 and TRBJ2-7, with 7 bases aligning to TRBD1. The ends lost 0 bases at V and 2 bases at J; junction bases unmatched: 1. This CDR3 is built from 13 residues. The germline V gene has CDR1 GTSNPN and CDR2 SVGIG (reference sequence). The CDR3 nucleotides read TGTGCCTGGAGTGTTGACAGGGCCTACGAGCAGTACTTC. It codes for CAWSVDRAYEQYF.